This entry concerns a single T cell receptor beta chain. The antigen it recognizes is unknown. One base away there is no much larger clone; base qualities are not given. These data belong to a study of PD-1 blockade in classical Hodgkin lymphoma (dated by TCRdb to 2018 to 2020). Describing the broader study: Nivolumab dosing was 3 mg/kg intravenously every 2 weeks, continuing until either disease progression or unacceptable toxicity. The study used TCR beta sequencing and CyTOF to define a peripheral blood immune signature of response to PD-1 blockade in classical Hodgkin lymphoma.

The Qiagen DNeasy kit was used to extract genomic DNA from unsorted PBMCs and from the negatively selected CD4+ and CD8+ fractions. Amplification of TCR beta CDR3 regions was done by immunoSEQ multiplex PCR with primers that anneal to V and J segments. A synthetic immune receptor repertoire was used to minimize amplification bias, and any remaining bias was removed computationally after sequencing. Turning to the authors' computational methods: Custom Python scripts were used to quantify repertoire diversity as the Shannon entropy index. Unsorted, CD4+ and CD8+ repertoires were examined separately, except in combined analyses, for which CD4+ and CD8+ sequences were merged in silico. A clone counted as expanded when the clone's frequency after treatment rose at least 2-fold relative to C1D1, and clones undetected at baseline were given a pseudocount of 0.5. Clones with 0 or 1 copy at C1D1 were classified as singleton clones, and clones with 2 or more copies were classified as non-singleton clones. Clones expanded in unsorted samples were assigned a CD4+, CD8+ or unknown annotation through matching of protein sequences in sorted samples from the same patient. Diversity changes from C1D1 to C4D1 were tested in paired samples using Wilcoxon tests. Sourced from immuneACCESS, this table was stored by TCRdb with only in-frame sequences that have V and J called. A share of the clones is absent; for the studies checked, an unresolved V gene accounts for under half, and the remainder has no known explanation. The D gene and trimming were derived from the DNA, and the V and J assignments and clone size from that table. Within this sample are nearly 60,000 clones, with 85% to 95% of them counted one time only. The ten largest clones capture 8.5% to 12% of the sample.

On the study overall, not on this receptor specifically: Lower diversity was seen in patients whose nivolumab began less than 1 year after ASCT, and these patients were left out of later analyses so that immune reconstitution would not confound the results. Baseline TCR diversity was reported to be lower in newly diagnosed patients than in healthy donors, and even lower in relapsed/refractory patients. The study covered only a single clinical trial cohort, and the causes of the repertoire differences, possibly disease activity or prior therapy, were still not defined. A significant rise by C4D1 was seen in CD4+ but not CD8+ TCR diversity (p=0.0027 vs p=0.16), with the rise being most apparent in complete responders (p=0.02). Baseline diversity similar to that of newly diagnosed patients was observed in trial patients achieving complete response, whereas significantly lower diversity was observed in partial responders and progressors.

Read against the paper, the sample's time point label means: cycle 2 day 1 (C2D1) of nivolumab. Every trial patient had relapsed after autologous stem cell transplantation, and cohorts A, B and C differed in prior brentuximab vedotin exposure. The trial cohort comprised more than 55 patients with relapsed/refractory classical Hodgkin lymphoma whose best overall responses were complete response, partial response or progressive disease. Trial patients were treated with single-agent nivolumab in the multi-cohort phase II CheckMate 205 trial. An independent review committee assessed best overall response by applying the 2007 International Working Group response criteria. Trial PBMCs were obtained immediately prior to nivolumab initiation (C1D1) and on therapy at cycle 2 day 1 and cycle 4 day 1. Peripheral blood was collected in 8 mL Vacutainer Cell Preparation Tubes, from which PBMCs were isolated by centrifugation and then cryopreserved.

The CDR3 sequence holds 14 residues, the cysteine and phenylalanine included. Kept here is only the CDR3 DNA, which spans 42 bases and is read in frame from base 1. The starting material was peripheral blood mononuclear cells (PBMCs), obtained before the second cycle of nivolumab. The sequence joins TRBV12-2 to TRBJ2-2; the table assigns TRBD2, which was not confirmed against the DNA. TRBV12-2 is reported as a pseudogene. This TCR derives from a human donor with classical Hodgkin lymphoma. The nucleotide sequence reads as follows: TGTGCAAGTCGCTTACGGAGGGTCACCGGGGAGCTGTTTTTT. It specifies CASRLRRVTGELFF.